Included here is one TCR beta chain sequence, with context. Its antigen is not known. The V and J ends lost 8 bases and 5 bases respectively, with 15 bases between them. This CDR3 region has 13 residues. The germline gives CDR1 SNHLY, CDR2 FYNNEI. Profiled with immunoSEQ multiplex PCR; TCRdb holds only in-frame clones, not every one. The profile shows more than 250,000 clones, 80% to 95% of them singletons. This sample is drawn from a study of T cell responses to AZD1222 COVID-19 vaccine. Study-wide results and limits: Repertoires were obtained solely post-peak T cell response. Only 5 or 6 people who got AZD1222 tested seropositive at baseline. Most donors were white British and more were female, and clonal diversity was possibly underestimated.

Sequencing used peripheral blood, obtained on day 0 of AZD1222 vaccination. This receptor was identified in an adult in good health. This chain joins TRBV2 and TRBJ1-2; D may be TRBD1 (5 bases). The CDR3, as DNA: TGTGCCAGCGGGGTGGAAGGGGAGTATGGCTACACCTTC. Translated: CASGVEGEYGYTF.